Below, one T cell receptor (beta chain) is given with its context. Its antigen is still unknown. The treatment is: approximately 11-day PBMC culture with coronavirus spike peptide pools or control peptides (ViraFEST assay). Trimming shortened V by 4 bases and J by 4 bases, and 19 bases separated the two germline ends. Germline V gene data show CDR1 as DFQATT and CDR2 as SNEGSKA (reference sequence). The CDR3 is made up of 15 amino acids. The data originate from a study of vaccination and CD4 T cells after COVID-19. Study background: The makeup of the convalescents was six males and four females, two of them Hispanic. Cells received overlapping spike peptides from SARS-CoV-2, HCoV-NL63, HCoV-OC43 and HCoV-229E as stimulation. Post-vaccine sampling followed dose two by a median roughly 65 days (range 14 to 241).

Sequenced with the Oncomine TCR Beta short-read assay was DNA taken from cultured CD4+ T cells. One entry per CDR3 protein, called by TCRdb with MiXCR from the PCR reads. The data hold approximately 13,000 distinct CDR3 sequences, with around 56% observed a single time. Findings of the study overall: Spike mono-reactivity marked 304 of 307 vaccine-specific clones in convalescent patients.

The TCR comes from a human donor who had recovered from COVID-19. The chain joins TRBV20-1 to TRBJ1-2; tentative D call: TRBD1 (6 bases). Sequencing was done on a sample of CD4+ T cells from blood, cultured in vitro. In DNA, the CDR3 is TGCAGTGCTACGATCACAGGGTTATTGCTCTATGGCTACACCTTC. It yields the protein CSATITGLLLYGYTF.